The next 30 T cell receptor beta chains were all read from a single sample in a study of regulatory dendritic cells for organ transplantation. CFSE-labeled sorted T cells met regulatory or mature dendritic cells for 5 days. Antigens for these TCRs are unknown. The table came from immunoSEQ multiplex PCR; TCRdb's copy has only in-frame clones and leaves some out. The table lists fewer than 25,000 clones, approximately 85% of them singletons. Input material: naive CD4+ T cells from blood cultured with regulatory dendritic cells. Subset defined: CD45RA+ naive T cells. The receptors come from a human donor in good health.

V gene TRBV15 combines with J gene TRBJ2-2; D is perhaps TRBD1 (5 bases). The germline CDR1 and CDR2 sequences are LNHNV and YYDKDF (reference sequence). The CDR3 covers 19 residues. Trimming stripped 0 bases from V and 4 bases from J, with 21 bases between. CDR3 amino acids: CATSRDGRGKGFATGELFF. Written as DNA, the CDR3 is TGTGCCACCAGCAGAGATGGTCGAGGTAAGGGGTTTGCCACCGGGGAGCTGTTTTTT.

This chain links TRBV7-9 with TRBJ2-2, with D possibly matching TRBD1 (6 bases). Trimming removed 6 bases at V and 3 bases at J, with 14 bases between. The CDR3 is made up of 15 amino acids. CDR1 and CDR2 (germline): SEHNR, FQNEAQ (reference sequence). The CDR3 DNA follows: TGTGCCAGCAGTCCTCCCTGGGGGCACACCGGGGAGCTGTTTTTT. Amino acids: CASSPPWGHTGELFF.

V is TRBV7-2 and J is TRBJ1-1; a weak D match, TRBD1 (6 bases). The V gene's germline CDR1 is SGHTA and CDR2 FQGNSA. The CDR3 length is 14 residues. Trimming took 2 bases from V and 7 from J, leaving 14 bases between them. CDR3 DNA: TGTGCCAGCAGCTTACGGGGGGGGCCGGGTGAAGCTTTCTTT. It translates to CASSLRGGPGEAFF.

The V call is TRBV5-6, the J call TRBJ2-1; D may be TRBD2 (7 bases). V lost 5 bases, J lost 8 bases, and 23 bases lay in between. The length of the CDR3 is 16 residues. The germline gives CDR1 SGHDT, CDR2 YYEEEE. The CDR3 nucleotides are TGTGCCAGCAGATCAAGGGGGAGGGTACCTTGGGATGAGCAGTTCTTC. Its translation is CASRSRGRVPWDEQFF.

The rearrangement links TRBV15 to TRBJ1-2; no clear D gene. Germline V gene sequence: CDR1 LNHNV, CDR2 YYDKDF (reference sequence). CDR3 length: 16 amino acids. The V end lost 1 base, the J end lost 6 bases, and 18 bases lay between the germline ends. Written as DNA, the CDR3 is TGTGCCACCAGCAGAGCCTATGGCCCTGACGGGGATGGCTACACCTTC. Its translation: CATSRAYGPDGDGYTF. The full variable domain, rest sourced from reference TRBV15 and TRBJ1-2, is DAMVIQNPRYQVTQFGKPVTLSCSQTLNHNVMYWYQQKSSQAPKLLFHYYDKDFNNEADTPDNFQSRRPNTSFCFLDIRSPGLGDTAMYLCATSRAYGPDGDGYTFGSGTRLTVV.

The V call is TRBV10-3, the J call TRBJ2-2, with no clear D. Germline V lookup: CDR1 ENHRY, CDR2 SYGVKD. The CDR3 is made up of 16 amino acids. V lost 5 bases and J lost 3, with 16 bases in between. CDR3 nucleotides: TGTGCCATCAGTCGCTTAGAGTCTTCCGACACCGGGGAGCTGTTTTTT. Amino acids: CAISRLESSDTGELFF.

The J gene is TRBJ2-6, the V gene TRBV6-1; D is unresolved. Germline V CDR1 and CDR2: MNHNS, SASEGT. Trimming stripped 4 bases from V and 0 bases from J, with 10 bases between. The CDR3 consists of 16 residues. For the CDR3, the DNA is TGTGCCAGCAGTGGAGACACCAGCTCTGGGGCCAACGTCCTGACTTTC. Translation gives CASSGDTSSGANVLTF.

The chain couples TRBV9 to TRBJ2-2; 8 nucleotides line up with TRBD2. Germline CDR1 reads SGDLS; CDR2 reads YYNGEE. This CDR3 comprises 15 residues. Unmatched junction bases numbered 2, after V lost 0 bases and J lost 4 bases. The DNA of the CDR3 is TGTGCCAGCAGCGTAGGGGGGACTAGCACCGGGGAGCTGTTTTTT. Translated: CASSVGGTSTGELFF.

J is TRBJ1-1 and V is TRBV11-1; D is possibly TRBD1 (6 bases). CDR1 SGHAT and CDR2 FQDESV come from the germline V gene (reference sequence). Trimming removed 5 bases at V and 3 bases at J, with 13 bases between. The CDR3 is 14 residues long. The CDR3: CASSEWGADTEAFF. Here the CDR3 DNA reads TGTGCCAGCAGCGAATGGGGGGCTGACACTGAAGCTTTCTTT.

This sequence joins TRBV11-2 and TRBJ1-5; TRBD1 is a possible D gene (6 bases). This CDR3 contains 16 residues. Germline lookup yields CDR1 SGHAT and CDR2 FQNNGV. Trimming removed 0 bases from V and 4 bases from J, with 13 bases in between. The CDR3 loop is CASSLDRGALNQPQHF. CDR3 in DNA: TGTGCCAGCAGCTTAGATCGGGGGGCCCTTAATCAGCCCCAGCATTTT.

The chain employs TRBV19 and TRBJ2-5; 8 positions agree with TRBD1. The end of the DNA is better explained by TRBJ2-7, so the J call may be wrong. The germline V gene has CDR1 LNHDA and CDR2 SQIVND (reference sequence). This CDR3 spans 14 amino acids. The CDR3 reads CASGRDRNSYEQYF. DNA of the CDR3: TGTGCCAGTGGACGGGACAGGAATTCCTACGAGCAGTACTTC.

This chain's CDR3 is CASSLGTSGEETQYF. CDR3 DNA sequence: TGTGCCAGCAGCTTAGGGACTAGCGGGGAAGAGACCCAGTACTTC. The rearrangement uses TRBV7-8 and TRBJ2-5; 12 nucleotides match TRBD2. Looked up from germline, CDR1 is SGHVS and CDR2 is FQNEAQ. This CDR3 is built from 15 residues. The V segment lost 1 base and the J segment 3 bases; nucleotides outside the gene matches: 0.

The V gene is TRBV4-1, the J gene TRBJ2-3, with 13 bases aligning to TRBD2. The CDR3 runs 18 residues. With 0 bases clipped from V and 2 bases from J, the junction kept 5 bases outside the gene matches. CDR1 and CDR2 (germline): MGHRA, YSYEKL. The CDR3 loop is CASSQDGGLAGFTDTQYF. CDR3 DNA sequence: TGCGCCAGCAGCCAAGATGGGGGACTAGCGGGGTTCACAGATACGCAGTATTTT.

CDR3 protein: CASSPDINQPQHF. Written as DNA, the CDR3 is TGTGCCAGCAGCCCAGACATCAATCAGCCCCAGCATTTT. The chain links TRBV11-2 to TRBJ1-5; D not resolved. Germline V gives CDR1 SGHAT, CDR2 FQNNGV. The CDR3 consists of 13 residues. V dropped 5 bases and J dropped 3 bases, with 8 bases sitting between them.

The J gene is TRBJ2-3, the V gene TRBV5-8, with D uncertain. The V gene's germline CDR1 is SGHTS and CDR2 YDEGEE. The CDR3 has 15 amino acids. The V and J ends lost 3 bases and 1 base respectively, with 12 bases between them. CDR3 coding DNA: TGTGCCAGCAGCTCTCTTTCGGTGGGCACAGATACGCAGTATTTT. It translates to CASSSLSVGTDTQYF.

The CDR3 is CASSLGPRGDGYTF. Here the CDR3 DNA reads TGTGCCAGCAGCTTAGGCCCCAGAGGGGACGGCTACACCTTC. The J gene is TRBJ1-2, the V gene TRBV11-2; D is perhaps TRBD1 (5 bases). The germline gives CDR1 SGHAT, CDR2 FQNNGV. V lost 1 base, J lost 8 bases, and 14 bases lay in between. This CDR3 spans 14 amino acids.

CDR3 loop: CASSLGAPIGSGELFF. Written as DNA, the CDR3 is TGTGCCAGCAGCTTGGGAGCTCCTATAGGGTCCGGGGAGCTGTTTTTT. This chain links TRBV5-4 with TRBJ2-2, with D unclear. The CDR3 runs 16 residues. The V end was cut by 0 bases, the J end by 6 bases, with 15 bases between. Germline V gives CDR1 SGHNT, CDR2 YYREEE (reference sequence).

The V and J genes are TRBV15 and TRBJ2-1, with TRBD1 as a possible D gene (6 bases). V lost 3 bases and J 3 bases, leaving 12 bases between the germline ends. Germline CDR1 and CDR2: LNHNV and YYDKDF (reference sequence). This CDR3 spans 15 amino acids. The CDR3 DNA reads TGTGCCACCAGCAGGATGGCAGGGGTCTACAATGAGCAGTTCTTC. Protein product: CATSRMAGVYNEQFF.

The chain joins TRBV2 to TRBJ1-1; the D is unclear. CDR3 length: 13 residues. Germline V gives CDR1 SNHLY, CDR2 FYNNEI. V lost 3 bases, J lost 1 base, and 6 bases lay in between. For the CDR3, the DNA is TGTGCCAGCAGTGAGCGGGCGAACACTGAAGCTTTCTTT. Its translation: CASSERANTEAFF.

J is TRBJ2-2 and V is TRBV5-1; a possible D gene is TRBD1 (6 bases). The germline V gene encodes CDR1 SGHRS and CDR2 YFSETQ. The CDR3 has 16 residues. Trimming shortened V by 0 bases and J by 3 bases, and 12 bases separated the two germline ends. For the CDR3, the DNA is TGCGCCAGCAGCTTGGCCTTGGACAGACACACCGGGGAGCTGTTTTTT. This encodes CASSLALDRHTGELFF.

This chain connects TRBV10-2 to TRBJ1-5; D remains unclear. Germline lookup yields CDR1 WSHSY and CDR2 SAAADI. CDR3 length: 16 residues. The ends were cut back, 0 bases at V and 0 bases at J, with 9 bases in the middle. In DNA, the CDR3 is TGCGCCAGCAGTGAGTCGAACGGCTATAGCAATCAGCCCCAGCATTTT. Translating gives CASSESNGYSNQPQHF.

The V and J genes are TRBV7-9 and TRBJ2-2, with a tentative D call TRBD1 (6 bases). Germline CDR1 reads SEHNR; CDR2 reads FQNEAQ (reference sequence). Between the trimmed V and J ends, which lost 5 bases and 5 bases, there was a span of 15 bases. The CDR3 runs to 15 residues. CDR3 nucleotides: TGTGCCAGCAGCCTACTGTCGAGGGGGACCGGGGAGCTGTTTTTT. Protein: CASSLLSRGTGELFF. The whole variable domain, filled in from reference TRBV7-9 and TRBJ2-2, reads DTGVSQNPRHKITKRGQNVTFRCDPISEHNRLYWYRQTLGQGPEFLTYFQNEAQLEKSRLLSDRFSAERPKGSFSTLEIQRTEQGDSAMYLCASSLLSRGTGELFFGEGSRLTVL.

This chain links TRBV27 with TRBJ1-1; TRBD1 matches 7 bases. The V gene's germline CDR1 is MNHEY and CDR2 SMNVEV (reference sequence). The CDR3 has 13 amino acids. V shed 6 bases and J 2 bases; nucleotides not matched to a gene: 3. The CDR3 spells CASRRQGNTEAFF. The CDR3 DNA sequence: TGTGCCAGCAGGAGACAGGGTAACACTGAAGCTTTCTTT.

This clone was seen only once. V gene TRBV5-6 combines with J gene TRBJ1-3; 9 bases map to TRBD1. The CDR3 is 15 amino acids. With 4 bases clipped from V and 4 bases from J, the junction kept 6 bases outside the gene matches. Germline V gene data show CDR1 as SGHDT and CDR2 as YYEEEE. CDR3 DNA sequence: TGTGCCAGCAGCAGGGGTGGGACAGGGGGAAACACCATATATTTT. Translating gives CASSRGGTGGNTIYF.

The CDR3 sequence is CSVGETQYF. The CDR3, as DNA: TGCAGCGTTGGTGAGACCCAGTACTTC. This chain links TRBV29-1 with TRBJ2-5; D is unresolved. Looked up from germline, CDR1 is SQVTM and CDR2 is ANQGSEA. This CDR3 region has 9 residues. V lost 4 bases to trimming and J lost 5 bases, with 2 bases between them.

Here the CDR3 reads CASRRQQGSTYEQYF. CDR3 sequence (DNA): TGTGCCAGCAGGCGACAACAGGGGAGCACCTACGAGCAGTACTTC. The gene calls are TRBV5-8 and TRBJ2-7, with 7 bases aligning to TRBD1. CDR3 length: 15 residues. The germline gives CDR1 SGHTS, CDR2 YDEGEE. V shed 5 bases, J shed 2 bases, and the junction held 10 bases outside the gene matches.

The V gene is TRBV2, the J gene TRBJ2-1; either TRBD1 or TRBD2 may supply D (5 bases each). The CDR3 covers 17 residues. CDR1 SNHLY and CDR2 FYNNEI come from the germline V gene. The V end was cut by 9 bases, the J end by 2 bases, with 23 bases between. The CDR3 region has the DNA TGTGCCAGTCTGGCAGGGCTGTCGGGGTTCCCCTACAATGAGCAGTTCTTC. Its protein is CASLAGLSGFPYNEQFF.

The chain combines TRBV7-2 with TRBJ2-5; possible D gene TRBD1, 6 bases. Germline values: CDR1 SGHTA, CDR2 FQGNSA. The CDR3 extends over 17 amino acids. V lost 0 bases and J 1 base, leaving 15 bases between the germline ends. Here the CDR3 reads CASSLAFGGLSQETQYF. As DNA, the CDR3 is TGTGCCAGCAGCTTAGCTTTTGGGGGCTTGTCCCAAGAGACCCAGTACTTC.

V usage is TRBV7-2 and J usage is TRBJ2-1, with 9 nucleotides matching TRBD1. The junction had 12 bases not matched to a gene; V was cut back by 5 bases and J by 4 bases. The CDR3 spans 17 residues. Germline CDR1 is SGHTA and CDR2 is FQGNSA. The CDR3 region has the DNA TGTGCCAGCAGCAAATACCCCGGGACAGGGAAGTACAATGAGCAGTTCTTC. Translation gives CASSKYPGTGKYNEQFF.

The genes are TRBV7-9 and TRBJ2-7, with a possible D match to TRBD2 (6 bases). CDR1 is SEHNR, CDR2 FQNEAQ, per germline (reference sequence). The CDR3 loop spans 13 amino acids. V was shortened by 2 bases and J by 6 bases, with 11 bases between the two germline ends. CDR3 bases: TGTGCCAGCAGCTTATTACGGGAGACCGAGCAGTACTTC. Its translation: CASSLLRETEQYF.